Listed here are 21 T cell receptor beta chains from one sample, sequenced in a study of control samples from healthy donors and cancer patients (TCRdb year 2020). The library was built by means of the immunoSEQ multiplex PCR assay. As stored in TCRdb, this immuneACCESS dataset retains in-frame rearrangements with V and J assigned. A fraction of the clones does not appear; measured against another copy, unresolved V genes explain less than half of the discrepancy, and the remainder lacks a known reason. The sample has roughly 50,000 clones on record, 95% to 97% of them singletons. The ten largest clones represent 1.5% to 2% of the sample. The sample consisted of blood. The receptors originated from a woman aged 25 to 39 in good health.

About this clone: Other DNA sequences in this specimen translate into the identical CDR3. The chain uses TRBV28 and TRBJ1-2, with unresolved D. The CDR3 is 13 amino acids. Germline V CDR1 and CDR2: MDHEN, SYDVKM. The V end lost 3 bases, the J end lost 2 bases, and 7 bases lay between the germline ends. The CDR3 sequence is CASSFGPNYGYTF. CDR3 DNA sequence: TGTGCCAGCAGTTTCGGCCCAAACTATGGCTACACCTTC.

This clone was seen once. This chain connects TRBV9 to TRBJ2-2; TRBD2 aligns across 9 bases. J lost 7 bases, V lost 2 bases, and 3 bases had no gene match. Per germline, CDR1 SGDLS and CDR2 YYNGEE. This CDR3 comprises 14 residues. Here the CDR3 DNA reads TGTGCCAGCAGCGTTAGCGGGAGTGGCGGGGAGCTGTTTTTT. It encodes CASSVSGSGGELFF. Using reference TRBV9 and TRBJ2-2 for the parts outside the CDR3, the full variable domain is DSGVTQTPKHLITATGQRVTLRCSPRSGDLSVYWYQQSLDQGLQFLIQYYNGEERAKGNILERFSAQQFPDLHSELNLSSLELGDSALYFCASSVSGSGGELFFGEGSRLTVL.

The chain has TRBV10-3 and TRBJ1-5; D is perhaps TRBD1 (5 bases). The germline gives CDR1 ENHRY, CDR2 SYGVKD. The CDR3 spans 13 residues. Trimming pared 8 bases from V and 4 bases from J, leaving 12 bases between. The CDR3 nucleotides are TGTGCCATCGGGGGAGGCGGTAATCAGCCCCAGCATTTT. This sequence encodes CAIGGGGNQPQHF.

The chain combines TRBV30 with TRBJ1-2; tentatively, D is TRBD1 (5 bases). The CDR3 consists of 13 residues. CDR1 is GTSNPN and CDR2 is SVGIG in the germline V gene (reference sequence). Trimming left V 2 bases short and J 3 bases short, with 10 bases between. For the CDR3, the DNA is TGTGCCTGGAGTCCACAGGAGTACTATGGCTACACCTTC. Translating it yields CAWSPQEYYGYTF.

The rearrangement joins TRBV7-8 to TRBJ2-1; D unclear. Per the germline V gene, CDR1 is SGHVS and CDR2 is FQNEAQ. CDR3 length equals 16 residues. V shed 2 bases and J shed 4 bases, with 15 bases lying between them. The CDR3 nucleotides are TGTGCCAGCAGCTTAATGAGGCTTCGGACGTACAATGAGCAGTTCTTC. This gives the protein CASSLMRLRTYNEQFF.

The chain links TRBV24-1 to TRBJ1-5, with D uncertain. The CDR3 extends over 14 amino acids. Per germline, CDR1 KGHDR and CDR2 SFDVKD. V lost 5 bases and J lost 2, with 9 bases in between. CDR3 protein: CATSAPGRNQPQHF. The CDR3 DNA is TGTGCCACCAGTGCCCCGGGCCGCAATCAGCCCCAGCATTTT.

V and J are TRBV7-9 and TRBJ1-1; possibly TRBD1 for D (5 bases). The V gene lost 5 bases and the J gene lost 3 bases, with 10 bases spanning the gap. Germline V gives CDR1 SEHNR, CDR2 FQNEAQ (reference sequence). The CDR3 length is 13 residues. Here the CDR3 reads CASSPQGYTEAFF. The CDR3 DNA is TGTGCCAGCAGCCCCCAGGGATACACTGAAGCTTTCTTT.

The chain is built from TRBV6-5 and TRBJ2-7; perhaps TRBD1 as D (7 bases). This CDR3 comprises 15 residues. Trimming removed 5 bases at V and 1 base at J, with 15 bases between. Germline V CDR1 and CDR2: MNHEY, SVGAGI. This CDR3 reads CASSTRDSGSYEQYF. As DNA, the CDR3 is TGTGCCAGCAGTACCCGGGACAGCGGGTCCTACGAGCAGTACTTC.

Notes on this clone: At one of its ends the junction is not consistent with the germline gene, which may arise from a read error. The chain has TRBV3-1 (or the pseudogene TRBV3-2) and TRBJ2-3, with 9 bases matching TRBD2. Germline V CDR1 and CDR2: LGHDT, YNNKEL (reference sequence). The length of the CDR3 is 14 residues. CDR3 protein: CASSAGTSKDTQYF. In DNA, the CDR3 is TGTGCCAGCAGCGCCGGGACTAGCAAAGATACGCAGTATTTT.

This sequence joins TRBV7-9 and TRBJ2-7; TRBD1 matches at 8 bases. From germline, CDR1 is SEHNR and CDR2 FQNEAQ (reference sequence). The CDR3 covers 13 residues. The V and J ends lost 5 bases and 4 bases, in that order; junction bases with no gene match: 4. The chain's CDR3 is CASSLDRAYEQYF. CDR3 bases: TGTGCCAGCAGCCTGGACAGGGCTTACGAGCAGTACTTC.

The chain couples TRBV2 to TRBJ1-2; D ambiguous. Germline-derived CDR1 and CDR2 are SNHLY and FYNNEI. V lost 4 bases to trimming and J lost 3 bases, with 9 bases between them. The CDR3 is 13 residues long. The CDR3 sequence: CASSVVGDYGYTF. CDR3 nucleotide sequence: TGTGCCAGCAGTGTCGTCGGGGACTATGGCTACACCTTC. The variable domain in full, completed from reference TRBV2 and TRBJ1-2, reads EPEVTQTPSHQVTQMGQEVILRCVPISNHLYFYWYRQILGQKVEFLVSFYNNEISEKSEIFDDQFSVERPDGSNFTLKIRSTKLEDSAMYFCASSVVGDYGYTFGSGTRLTVV.

This CDR3 is CASSLEGPPAGGGTQYF. The CDR3 DNA follows: TGTGCCAGCAGCTTAGAAGGGCCTCCCGCGGGAGGCGGTACGCAGTATTTT. This chain uses TRBV7-2 with TRBJ2-3; 8 nucleotides agree with TRBD2. The germline CDR1 and CDR2 sequences are SGHTA and FQGNSA. V trimming: 1 base; J trimming: 8 bases; junction bases outside the gene matches: 14. The CDR3 extends over 17 amino acids.

The rearrangement joins TRBV5-1 to TRBJ1-4; 7 nucleotides line up with TRBD1. CDR3 size: 14 residues. V shed 4 bases and J 8 bases; nucleotides not matched to a gene: 8. Germline values: CDR1 SGHRS, CDR2 YFSETQ. The CDR3 DNA sequence: TGCGCCAGCAGCCCGACAGGGCCGGGGGAAAAACTGTTTTTT. Translated, it gives CASSPTGPGEKLFF.

This chain links TRBV5-6 with TRBJ2-5; D may be TRBD2 (6 bases). CDR3 length equals 14 residues. Germline CDR1 SGHDT, CDR2 YYEEEE. Trimming pared 0 bases from V and 7 bases from J, leaving 13 bases between. The CDR3, as DNA: TGTGCCAGCAGCTTGGGCGGAGGGGTCGGGACCCAGTACTTC. Amino acid sequence: CASSLGGGVGTQYF. The full variable domain, completed using reference TRBV5-6 and TRBJ2-5, is DAGVTQSPTHLIKTRGQQVTLRCSPKSGHDTVSWYQQALGQGPQFIFQYYEEEERQRGNFPDRFSGHQFPNYSSELNVNALLLGDSALYLCASSLGGGVGTQYFGPGTRLLVL.

CDR3 sequence reads: CASSLGFSGQGYNEQFF. The CDR3 DNA is TGTGCCAGCAGCTTAGGGTTCTCGGGACAGGGTTACAATGAGCAGTTCTTC. V gene TRBV13 combines with J gene TRBJ2-1, with TRBD1 matching 9 bases. Trimming cost V 0 bases and J 4 bases; bases outside gene matches: 7. This CDR3 region has 17 residues. Germline V gene lookup returns CDR1 PRHDT and CDR2 FYEKMQ (reference sequence).

This clone appeared a single time. V usage is TRBV19 and J usage is TRBJ1-5, with D possibly TRBD1 on 6 matching bases. V was clipped by 7 bases and J by 2 bases, with 15 bases between them. CDR1 LNHDA and CDR2 SQIVND come from the germline V gene (reference sequence). CDR3 length: 15 residues. The CDR3 protein is CASILSAGGNQPQHF. DNA of the CDR3: TGTGCCAGTATACTCTCCGCAGGGGGCAATCAGCCCCAGCATTTT.

V is TRBV7-9 and J is TRBJ1-1; 7 bases map to TRBD1. The CDR3 extends over 12 amino acids. CDR1 is SEHNR, CDR2 FQNEAQ, per germline (reference sequence). Unmatched junction bases numbered 3, after V lost 4 bases and J lost 7 bases. CDR3 protein: CASSWAGGEAFF. Written as DNA, the CDR3 is TGTGCCAGCAGCTGGGCAGGGGGTGAAGCTTTCTTT. The full variable domain, in which reference TRBV7-9 and TRBJ1-1 provide the parts outside the CDR3, is DTGVSQNPRHKITKRGQNVTFRCDPISEHNRLYWYRQTLGQGPEFLTYFQNEAQLEKSRLLSDRFSAERPKGSFSTLEIQRTEQGDSAMYLCASSWAGGEAFFGQGTRLTVV.

The J gene is TRBJ1-3, the V gene TRBV7-6; 7 positions agree with TRBD1. This CDR3 contains 15 residues. Germline V gives CDR1 SGHVS, CDR2 FNYEAQ. The trim removed 4 bases at V and 2 bases at J, leaving 5 bases unmatched. The CDR3 DNA is TGTGCCAGCAGCTATACGGGGACAGCTGGAAACACCATATATTTT. Encoded protein: CASSYTGTAGNTIYF.

CDR3 residues: CASSLANIGEKLFF. Here the CDR3 DNA reads TGTGCCAGCAGCTTAGCGAACATTGGGGAAAAACTGTTTTTT. The J gene is TRBJ1-4, the V gene TRBV7-9; D gene ambiguous. This CDR3 has 14 amino acids. Trimming pared 0 bases from V and 8 bases from J, leaving 10 bases between. In germline, CDR1 is SEHNR, CDR2 FQNEAQ (reference sequence).

V gene TRBV6-5 combines with J gene TRBJ2-1, with 8 bases identical to TRBD2. The V and J ends lost 5 bases and 2 bases, in that order; junction bases with no gene match: 5. Germline-derived CDR1 and CDR2 are MNHEY and SVGAGI. The CDR3 consists of 15 residues. The CDR3 sequence: CASSLAGPAYNEQFF. CDR3 DNA sequence: TGTGCCAGCAGTCTAGCGGGCCCAGCCTACAATGAGCAGTTCTTC.

The J gene is TRBJ1-1, the V gene TRBV5-1; 7 nucleotides match TRBD1. The germline V gene encodes CDR1 SGHRS and CDR2 YFSETQ. The CDR3 contains 13 residues. V shed 3 bases and J 7 bases; nucleotides not matched to a gene: 6. The CDR3 is CASSWRGPGEAFF. The CDR3 DNA sequence: TGCGCCAGCAGCTGGAGGGGGCCGGGTGAAGCTTTCTTT.